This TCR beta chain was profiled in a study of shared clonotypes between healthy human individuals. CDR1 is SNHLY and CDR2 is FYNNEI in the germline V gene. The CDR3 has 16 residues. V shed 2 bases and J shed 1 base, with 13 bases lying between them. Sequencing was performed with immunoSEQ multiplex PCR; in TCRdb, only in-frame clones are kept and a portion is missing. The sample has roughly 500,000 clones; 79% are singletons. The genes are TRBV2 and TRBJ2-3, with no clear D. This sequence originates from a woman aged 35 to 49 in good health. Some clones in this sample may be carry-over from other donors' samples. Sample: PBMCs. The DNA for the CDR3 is TGTGCCAGCAGTGAAAGGGCGGCAGCCCGCACAGATACGCAGTATTTT. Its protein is CASSERAAARTDTQYF.